This TCR beta chain derives from a study of PD-1 blockade in classical Hodgkin lymphoma. Each of the patients experienced relapse following autologous stem cell transplantation, and their brentuximab vedotin exposure differed. When best responses were assessed, they were complete response, partial response or progressive disease. Turning to this clone: Its antigen is unknown.

V was shortened by 5 bases and J by 2 bases, with 19 bases between the two germline ends. Germline-derived CDR1 and CDR2 are MDHEN and SYDVKM. The CDR3 length is 16 residues. Here immunoSEQ multiplex PCR was the method, and the copy in TCRdb shows in-frame clones only, minus some. The table records some 15,000 clones, around 80% of them present only once. Study-wide results and caveats: TCR diversity rose significantly by C4D1 in CD4+ but not CD8+ cells. Baseline diversity was lower in partial responders and progressors than complete responders.

The specimen comprised peripheral blood mononuclear cells (PBMCs), sampled before the second cycle of nivolumab. The receptor was derived from a human donor with classical Hodgkin lymphoma. The rearrangement links TRBV28 to TRBJ2-7; D remains unclear. Here the CDR3 reads CASSLGIQRLPYEQYF. The CDR3 DNA reads as TGTGCCAGCAGTCTGGGGATACAGCGTCTCCCCTACGAGCAGTACTTC.